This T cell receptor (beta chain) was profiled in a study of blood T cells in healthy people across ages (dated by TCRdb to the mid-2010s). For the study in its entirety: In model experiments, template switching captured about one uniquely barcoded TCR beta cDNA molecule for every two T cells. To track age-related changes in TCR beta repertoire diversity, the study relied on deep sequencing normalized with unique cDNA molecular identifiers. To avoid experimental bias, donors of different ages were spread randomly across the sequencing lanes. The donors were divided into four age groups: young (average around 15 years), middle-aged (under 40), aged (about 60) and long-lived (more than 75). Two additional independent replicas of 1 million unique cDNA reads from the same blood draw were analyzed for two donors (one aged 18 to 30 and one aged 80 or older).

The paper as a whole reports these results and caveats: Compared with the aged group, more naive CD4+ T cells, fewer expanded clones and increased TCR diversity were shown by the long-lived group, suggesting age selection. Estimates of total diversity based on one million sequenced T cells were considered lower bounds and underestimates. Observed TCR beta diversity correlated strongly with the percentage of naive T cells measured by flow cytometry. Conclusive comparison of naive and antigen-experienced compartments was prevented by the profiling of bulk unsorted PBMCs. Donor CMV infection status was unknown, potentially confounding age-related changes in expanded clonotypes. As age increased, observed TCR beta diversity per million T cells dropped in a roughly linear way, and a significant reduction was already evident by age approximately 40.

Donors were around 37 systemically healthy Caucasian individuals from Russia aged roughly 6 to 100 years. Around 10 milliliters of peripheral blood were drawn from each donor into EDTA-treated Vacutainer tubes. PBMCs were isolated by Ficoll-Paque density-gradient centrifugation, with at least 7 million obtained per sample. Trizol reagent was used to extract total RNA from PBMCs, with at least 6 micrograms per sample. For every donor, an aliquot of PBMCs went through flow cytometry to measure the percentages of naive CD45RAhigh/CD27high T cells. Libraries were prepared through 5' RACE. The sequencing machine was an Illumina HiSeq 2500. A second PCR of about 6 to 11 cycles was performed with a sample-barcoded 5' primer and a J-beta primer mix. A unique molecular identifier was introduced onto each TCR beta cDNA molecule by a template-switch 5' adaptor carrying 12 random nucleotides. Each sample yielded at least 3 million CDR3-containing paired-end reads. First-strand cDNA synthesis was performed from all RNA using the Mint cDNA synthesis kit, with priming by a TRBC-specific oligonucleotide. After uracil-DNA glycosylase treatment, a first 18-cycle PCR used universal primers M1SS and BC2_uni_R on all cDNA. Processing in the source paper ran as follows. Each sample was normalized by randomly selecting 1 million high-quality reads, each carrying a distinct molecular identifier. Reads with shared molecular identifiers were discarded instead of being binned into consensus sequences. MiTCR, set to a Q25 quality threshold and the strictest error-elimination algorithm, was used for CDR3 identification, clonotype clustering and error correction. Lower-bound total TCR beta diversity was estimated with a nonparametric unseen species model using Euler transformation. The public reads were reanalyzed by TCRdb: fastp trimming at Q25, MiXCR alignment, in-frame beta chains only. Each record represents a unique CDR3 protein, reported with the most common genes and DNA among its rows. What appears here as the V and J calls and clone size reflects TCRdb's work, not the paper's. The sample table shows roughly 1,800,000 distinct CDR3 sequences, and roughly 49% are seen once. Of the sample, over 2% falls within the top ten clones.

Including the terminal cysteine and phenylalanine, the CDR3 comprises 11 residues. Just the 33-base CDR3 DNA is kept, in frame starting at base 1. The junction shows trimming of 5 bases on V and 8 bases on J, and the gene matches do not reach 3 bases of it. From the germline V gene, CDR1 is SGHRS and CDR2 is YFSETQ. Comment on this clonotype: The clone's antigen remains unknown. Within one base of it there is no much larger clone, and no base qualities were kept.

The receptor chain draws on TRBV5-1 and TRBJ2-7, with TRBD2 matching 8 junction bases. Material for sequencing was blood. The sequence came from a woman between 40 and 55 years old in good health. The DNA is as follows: TGCGCCAGCAGACGGGAGGGGAAGCAGTACTTC. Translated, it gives CASRREGKQYF.